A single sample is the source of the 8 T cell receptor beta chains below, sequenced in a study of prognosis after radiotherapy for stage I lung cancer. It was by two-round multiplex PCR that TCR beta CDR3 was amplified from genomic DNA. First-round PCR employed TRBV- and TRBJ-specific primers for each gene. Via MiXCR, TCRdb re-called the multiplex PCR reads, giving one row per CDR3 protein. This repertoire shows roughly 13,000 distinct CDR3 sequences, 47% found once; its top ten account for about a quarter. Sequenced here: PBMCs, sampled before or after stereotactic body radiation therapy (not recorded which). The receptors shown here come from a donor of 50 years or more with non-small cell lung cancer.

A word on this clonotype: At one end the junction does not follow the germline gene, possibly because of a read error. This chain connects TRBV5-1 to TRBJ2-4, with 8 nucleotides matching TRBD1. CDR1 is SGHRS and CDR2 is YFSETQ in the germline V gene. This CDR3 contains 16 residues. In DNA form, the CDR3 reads TGCGCCAGCAGCTTAATAGGCGGACAGGGTTTTTTTGAGCAGTCCTTC. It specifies CASSLIGGQGFFEQSF.

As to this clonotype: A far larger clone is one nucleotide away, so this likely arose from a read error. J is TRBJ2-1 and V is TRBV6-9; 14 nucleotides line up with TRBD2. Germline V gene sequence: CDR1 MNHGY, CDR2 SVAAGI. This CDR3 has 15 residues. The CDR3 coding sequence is TGTTCCAGCAGCCCCGGGACTAGCGGGAGAGGTGAGCAGTTCTTC. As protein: CSSSPGTSGRGEQFF.

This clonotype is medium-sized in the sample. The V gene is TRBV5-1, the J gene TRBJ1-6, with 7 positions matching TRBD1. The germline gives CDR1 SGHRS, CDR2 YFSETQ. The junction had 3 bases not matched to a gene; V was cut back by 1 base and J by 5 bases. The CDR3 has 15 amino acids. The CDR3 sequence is CASSLFGTDNSPLHF. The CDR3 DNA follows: TGCGCCAGCAGCTTGTTCGGGACAGATAATTCACCCCTCCACTTT.

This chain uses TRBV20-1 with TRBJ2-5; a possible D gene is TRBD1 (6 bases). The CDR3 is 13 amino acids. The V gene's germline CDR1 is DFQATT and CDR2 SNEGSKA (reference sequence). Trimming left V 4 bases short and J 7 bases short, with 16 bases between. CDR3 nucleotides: TGCAGTGCTATAGGGACATACAAAGTGACCCAGTACTTC. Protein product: CSAIGTYKVTQYF.

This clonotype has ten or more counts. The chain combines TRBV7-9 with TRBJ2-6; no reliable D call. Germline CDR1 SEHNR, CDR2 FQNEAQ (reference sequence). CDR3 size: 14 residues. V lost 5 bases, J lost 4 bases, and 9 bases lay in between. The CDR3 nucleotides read TGTGCCAGCAGCGGCGTGGGGGGGGCCAACGTCCTGACTTTC. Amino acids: CASSGVGGANVLTF.

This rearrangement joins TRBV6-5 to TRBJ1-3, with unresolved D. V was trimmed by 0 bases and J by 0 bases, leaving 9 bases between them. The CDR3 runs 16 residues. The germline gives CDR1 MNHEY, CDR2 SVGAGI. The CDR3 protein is CASSYSDVSSGNTIYF. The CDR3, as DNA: TGTGCCAGCAGTTACTCGGACGTAAGCTCTGGAAACACCATATATTTT.

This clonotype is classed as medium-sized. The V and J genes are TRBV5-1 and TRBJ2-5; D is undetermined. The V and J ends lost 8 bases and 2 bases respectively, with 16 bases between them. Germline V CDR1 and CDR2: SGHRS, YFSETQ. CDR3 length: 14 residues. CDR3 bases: TGCGCCAGTAACATAGGACGTCGTCAAGAGACCCAGTACTTC. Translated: CASNIGRRQETQYF.

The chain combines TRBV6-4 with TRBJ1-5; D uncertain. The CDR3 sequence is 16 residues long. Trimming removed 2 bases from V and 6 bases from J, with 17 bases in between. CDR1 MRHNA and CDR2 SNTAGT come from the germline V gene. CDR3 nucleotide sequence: TGTGCCAGCAGTGACCCGTGGTGCGAGGGCGTTCAGCCCCAGCATTTT. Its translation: CASSDPWCEGVQPQHF.